A selection of T cell receptor beta chains follows, all from one sample in a study of cytomegalovirus exposure and HLA in healthy donors. Clones were read by immunoSEQ multiplex PCR, and TCRdb kept only the in-frame ones, dropping some. This table has 200,000 or so clones, 84% appearing once. Sequenced sample: PBMCs. Receptor source: a woman in her forties or fifties in good health and CMV-seropositive. Each CDR3 is given with its conserved first and last residue. The order of the fields is D gene, V gene, J gene, clone size, CDR3 DNA, CDR3 protein. A D gene is named only where the DNA matches it firmly. Some rows have no size entry. The others give once, few or many, or a class for an expanded clone.

>.|TRBV29-1|TRBJ1-1|.
TGCAGCGTAAGGGAAAGGGTCGGGGTGAACACTGAAGCTTTCTTT
CSVRERVGVNTEAFF
>.|TRBV6-1|TRBJ1-5|.
TGTGCCAGCAGCCAGGGTGGGGATCAGCCCCAGCATTTT
CASSQGGDQPQHF
>.|TRBV7-9|TRBJ2-7|.
TGTGCCAGCCCGCCCGAGGGTGCGGCCTACTCCTACGAGCAGTACTTC
CASPPEGAAYSYEQYF
>TRBD2|TRBV6-6|TRBJ2-3|few
TGTGCCAGCAGATCGGGACTAGGGGGGAACACAGATACGCAGTATTTT
CASRSGLGGNTDTQYF
>.|TRBV2|TRBJ1-5|.
TGTGCCAGCCACTACCGGGGGGGTCAGCCCCAGCATTTT
CASHYRGGQPQHF
>TRBD1|TRBV4-3|TRBJ2-5|.
TGCGCCAGCAGCCAAGGACAGGGGGGCCAAGAGACCCAGTACTTC
CASSQGQGGQETQYF
>TRBD2|TRBV15|TRBJ2-1|.
TGTGCCACCAGCAGAGATAAGGGCGGGGGGACCCACAATGAGCAGTTCTTC
CATSRDKGGGTHNEQFF
>.|TRBV9|TRBJ2-5|.
TGTGCCAGCAGCCAGACTGGGGTAGCGGCCTCTCAAGAGACCCAGTACTTC
CASSQTGVAASQETQYF
>TRBD2|TRBV4-3|TRBJ2-7|.
TGCGCCAGCAGCCAAGTGAGCGGGGGGGCCTACGAGCAGTACTTC
CASSQVSGGAYEQYF
>TRBD1|TRBV30|TRBJ2-7|few
TGTGCCTGGAGCCCGACAGGGAACTACGAGCAGTACTTC
CAWSPTGNYEQYF
>.|TRBV29-1|TRBJ1-3|.
TGCAGCGTCGGAGGACAGAACTCTGGAAACACCATATATTTT
CSVGGQNSGNTIYF
>.|TRBV2|TRBJ2-5|.
TGTGCCAGCAGTCTGTACCAAGAGACCCAGTACTTC
CASSLYQETQYF
>.|TRBV15|TRBJ1-2|.
TGTGCCACCAGCAGAGCTCTATGGGACATTAACTATGGCTACACCTTC
CATSRALWDINYGYTF
>.|TRBV28|TRBJ1-5|.
TGTGCCAGCAGTTTTAGTCTAGGGGGCAATCAGCCCCAGCATTTT
CASSFSLGGNQPQHF
>.|TRBV19|TRBJ1-1|.
TGTGCCAGTAGAGACAGGTTGGATACTGAAGCTTTCTTT
CASRDRLDTEAFF
>.|TRBV6-5|TRBJ1-5|once
TGTGCCAGCAGTTACTCAGGCGGCGGACAGCCCCAGCATTTT
CASSYSGGGQPQHF
>.|TRBV19|TRBJ2-2|.
TGTGCCAGTAGGCACACTAGCTCCGGGGAGCTGTTTTTT
CASRHTSSGELFF
>TRBD1|TRBV15|TRBJ1-3|.
TGTGCCACCAGCAGAGAGCAGGGGGCCTCTGGAAACACCATATATTTT
CATSREQGASGNTIYF
>.|TRBV29-1|TRBJ2-3|.
TGCAGCGTCCAAAGGGAAGGTGGAAGGGGAGATACGCAGTATTTT
CSVQREGGRGDTQYF
>.|TRBV19|TRBJ1-1|few
TGTGCCAGTAGTTTGGTTGACTCGGGGGGAGCTTTCTTT
CASSLVDSGGAFF
>TRBD1|TRBV7-2|TRBJ1-1|.
TGTGCCAGCAGCCAGACGACAGGGGGCGGGACTGAAGCTTTCTTT
CASSQTTGGGTEAFF
>.|TRBV7-2|TRBJ1-3|few
TGTGCCAGCAGCTTAGCCGAACTGGACACCATATATTTT
CASSLAELDTIYF
>.|TRBV7-2|TRBJ1-5|.
TGTGCCAGCACGCCGGGTCGGGACAATCAGCCCCAGCATTTT
CASTPGRDNQPQHF
>TRBD2|TRBV7-9|TRBJ2-3|few
TGTGCCAGCAGGACTAGCGGGGGGGAGGATACGCAGTATTTT
CASRTSGGEDTQYF
>.|TRBV9|TRBJ2-3|.
TGTGCCAGCAGCCGAGTCTTGAGGGGGATGACAGATACGCAGTATTTT
CASSRVLRGMTDTQYF
>.|TRBV7-3|TRBJ2-3|.
TGTGCCAGCAGCTTCGGTTTGAGCACAGATACGCAGTATTTT
CASSFGLSTDTQYF
>.|TRBV6-1|TRBJ1-1|.
TGTGCCAGCACCATGTCGACGGCGGTCACTGAAGCTTTCTTT
CASTMSTAVTEAFF
>.|TRBV7-2|TRBJ2-5|.
TGTGCCAGCAGCTTAGGAACGCTAGCTCGACAAGAGACCCAGTACTTC
CASSLGTLARQETQYF
>TRBD2|TRBV5-1|TRBJ2-3|few
TGCGCCAGCAGCTTTCATAGCGGGGAAACAGATACGCAGTATTTT
CASSFHSGETDTQYF
>.|TRBV6-6|TRBJ1-5|few
TGTGCCAGCAGTTACTCGGGGGGAGTTCAGCCCCAGCATTTT
CASSYSGGVQPQHF
>.|TRBV6-6|TRBJ1-2|.
TGTGCCAGCAGTTTGGAGGGATCGAGTGGCTACACCTTC
CASSLEGSSGYTF
>TRBD1|TRBV4-1|TRBJ2-2|few
TGCGCCAGCAGCCAGGGGACAGGGGACACCGGGGAGCTGTTTTTT
CASSQGTGDTGELFF
>.|TRBV7-9|TRBJ2-1|.
TGTGCCAGCAGCTTAGTCCCCACGACAGTTTCCTACAATGAGCAGTTCTTC
CASSLVPTTVSYNEQFF
>TRBD2|TRBV6-1|TRBJ2-2|.
TGTGCCACCAGAGCGGGGGGGCCCCCCGGGGAGCTGTTTTTT
CATRAGGPPGELFF
>.|TRBV7-8|TRBJ1-3|.
TGTGCCAGCAGCTTCGGGGATGTTGGAAACACCATATATTTT
CASSFGDVGNTIYF
>.|TRBV2|TRBJ2-3|.
TGTGCCGGAAGGAGGCAGGGCACAGATACGCAGTATTTT
CAGRRQGTDTQYF